These 16 T cell receptor beta chains were all obtained from the same sample, sequenced in a study of T-cell reconstitution after alpha-beta-depleted transplantation in children. The TCRbeta library was prepared with unique molecular identifiers. One entry per CDR3 protein results from TCRdb running MiXCR on the PCR reads. Of about a million distinct CDR3 sequences in the sample, roughly 29% were seen once. Material: PBMCs, mostly from graft donor cells, obtained 360 days after TCRalphabeta/CD19-depleted stem cell transplant. The source is a boy less than two years old who had a stem cell transplant for SCID, so the T cells may come from the graft donor.

The chain joins TRBV29-1 to TRBJ2-3, with D hard to call. The V gene lost 4 bases and the J gene lost 3 bases, with 5 bases spanning the gap. This CDR3 has 11 residues. CDR1 is SQVTM and CDR2 is ANQGSEA in the germline V gene. CDR3 DNA sequence: TGCAGCGTTGGAATTACAGATACGCAGTATTTT. It codes for CSVGITDTQYF.

The chain recombines TRBV21-1 with TRBJ1-5; TRBD1, the table's D call, lacks a check against the DNA. TRBV21-1 is a recognized pseudogene. The CDR3 totals 16 residues. In DNA form, the CDR3 reads TGTGCCAGCAGCAATCGGGGGACCCAGCAATTTCAGCCCCAGCATTTT. Translating gives CASSNRGTQQFQPQHF.

The chain has TRBV10-3 and TRBJ1-4; D ambiguous. Germline V lookup: CDR1 ENHRY, CDR2 SYGVKD. The CDR3 consists of 16 residues. With 4 bases removed from V and 3 bases from J, the gap between germline ends came to 15 bases. Here the CDR3 reads CAISAYMGPSNEKLFF. CDR3 DNA sequence: TGTGCCATCAGTGCTTATATGGGCCCTTCTAATGAAAAACTGTTTTTT.

V gene TRBV5-1 combines with J gene TRBJ2-2; 7 positions match TRBD1. Losses at the gene ends were 1 base for V and 3 bases for J; bases not matched to a gene: 6. The CDR3 consists of 16 residues. CDR1 and CDR2 (germline): SGHRS, YFSETQ. The CDR3 here is CASSLLTTGYTGELFF. In DNA form, the CDR3 reads TGCGCCAGCAGCTTGCTGACGACAGGGTACACCGGGGAGCTGTTTTTT.

This sequence joins TRBV4-3 and TRBJ2-3; 14 bases agree with TRBD2. V lost 1 base and J lost 5; bases outside the gene matches: 2. The germline CDR1 and CDR2 sequences are LGHNA and YSLEER. This CDR3 is built from 16 residues. The CDR3 loop is CASSQGLAGGQDTQYF. The CDR3 coding sequence is TGCGCCAGCAGCCAAGGACTAGCGGGGGGGCAAGATACGCAGTATTTT.

The sample holds a few counts of this clonotype. V gene TRBV10-3 combines with J gene TRBJ1-2; D gene ambiguous. The CDR3 length is 13 residues. Trimming cost V 7 bases and J 4 bases, with 13 bases left between them. The germline CDR1 and CDR2 sequences are ENHRY and SYGVKD. Written as DNA, the CDR3 is TGTGCCATCACCTCAGGACTCGGCTATGGCTACACCTTC. Translation: CAITSGLGYGYTF.

This clonotype came up a few times. V is TRBV12-3 or TRBV12-4 and J is TRBJ1-1; D is unclear. The length of the CDR3 is 15 residues. Trimming took off 1 base at V and 1 base at J, with 10 bases between the two ends. The CDR3 protein is CASSLDWQENTEAFF. The CDR3 DNA sequence: TGTGCCAGCAGTTTAGACTGGCAAGAGAACACTGAAGCTTTCTTT.

The V and J genes are TRBV20-1 and TRBJ2-1, with D uncertain. This CDR3 has 13 amino acids. The germline V gene has CDR1 DFQATT and CDR2 SNEGSKA (reference sequence). Between the trimmed V and J ends, which lost 0 bases and 5 bases, there was a span of 8 bases. CDR3 region: CSARDGRDNEQFF. The CDR3 DNA is TGCAGTGCTAGAGATGGACGCGACAATGAGCAGTTCTTC.

This clonotype was observed a few times. The chain joins TRBV5-1 to TRBJ2-5; TRBD2 aligns across 15 bases. V lost 3 bases to trimming and J lost 3 bases; unmatched junction nucleotides: 3. Germline V gene sequence: CDR1 SGHRS, CDR2 YFSETQ. This CDR3 region has 16 residues. In nucleotides, the CDR3 is TGCGCCAGCAGCTCCGGGACTAGCGGGGGGAAAGAGACCCAGTACTTC. It is translated as CASSSGTSGGKETQYF.

This chain connects TRBV15 to TRBJ1-6; D unresolved. Germline V gives CDR1 LNHNV, CDR2 YYDKDF (reference sequence). The ends were cut back, 5 bases at V and 13 bases at J, with 12 bases in the middle. This CDR3 has 12 amino acids. The CDR3 coding sequence is TGTGCCACCAGCTCGGAGGTGGGGCCCCTCCACTTT. Protein product: CATSSEVGPLHF.

The rearrangement joins TRBV29-1 to TRBJ2-5; D gene unclear. Trimming pared 1 base from V and 4 bases from J, leaving 10 bases between. CDR3 length: 13 amino acids. The germline CDR1 and CDR2 sequences are SQVTM and ANQGSEA. CDR3 sequence (DNA): TGCAGCGTTGAAGGGTTTCCCAGAGAGACCCAGTACTTC. Its protein product is CSVEGFPRETQYF.

The chain combines TRBV4-2 with TRBJ1-1; 8 nucleotides match TRBD1. Looked up from germline, CDR1 is LGHNA and CDR2 is YNFKEQ. The CDR3 loop spans 15 amino acids. V shed 0 bases and J 8 bases; nucleotides not matched to a gene: 8. Written as DNA, the CDR3 is TGTGCCAGCAGCCAAGAGTGGACAGGGTGGTGGGAAGCTTTCTTT. Its protein product is CASSQEWTGWWEAFF.

The V gene is TRBV4-1, the J gene TRBJ2-3; TRBD1 agrees at 8 bases. The CDR3 loop spans 14 amino acids. The germline V gene has CDR1 MGHRA and CDR2 YSYEKL. V dropped 0 bases and J dropped 7; count of bases not matched to a gene: 3. CDR3 in amino acids: CASSQDRGLNTQYF. CDR3 DNA: TGCGCCAGCAGCCAAGACAGGGGGCTGAATACGCAGTATTTT.

The chain carries TRBV20-1 and TRBJ2-3, with 13 positions matching TRBD2. The CDR3 contains 13 residues. CDR1 is DFQATT and CDR2 is SNEGSKA in the germline V gene (reference sequence). The CDR3, as DNA: TGCAGGACTAGCGGGGGGTCGACAGATACGCAGTATTTT. This sequence encodes CRTSGGSTDTQYF.

The chain links TRBV20-1 to TRBJ2-7, with TRBD2 matching over 9 bases. Per germline, CDR1 DFQATT and CDR2 SNEGSKA (reference sequence). The CDR3 runs to 14 residues. J gave up 6 bases and V 5 bases, and 11 bases lay outside the gene matches. The CDR3 bases are TGCAGTGCTCCGGTCGGCGGGGGGGCCTCCGAGCAGTACTTC. Protein product: CSAPVGGGASEQYF.

The chain carries TRBV5-1 and TRBJ1-1, with D perhaps matching TRBD1 (6 bases). Looked up from germline, CDR1 is SGHRS and CDR2 is YFSETQ. The CDR3 runs to 15 residues. The V gene lost 0 bases and the J gene lost 5 bases, with 14 bases spanning the gap. The CDR3 region has the DNA TGCGCCAGCAGCTTGGCCGGTCAGGGGACGACTGAAGCTTTCTTT. It translates to CASSLAGQGTTEAFF.